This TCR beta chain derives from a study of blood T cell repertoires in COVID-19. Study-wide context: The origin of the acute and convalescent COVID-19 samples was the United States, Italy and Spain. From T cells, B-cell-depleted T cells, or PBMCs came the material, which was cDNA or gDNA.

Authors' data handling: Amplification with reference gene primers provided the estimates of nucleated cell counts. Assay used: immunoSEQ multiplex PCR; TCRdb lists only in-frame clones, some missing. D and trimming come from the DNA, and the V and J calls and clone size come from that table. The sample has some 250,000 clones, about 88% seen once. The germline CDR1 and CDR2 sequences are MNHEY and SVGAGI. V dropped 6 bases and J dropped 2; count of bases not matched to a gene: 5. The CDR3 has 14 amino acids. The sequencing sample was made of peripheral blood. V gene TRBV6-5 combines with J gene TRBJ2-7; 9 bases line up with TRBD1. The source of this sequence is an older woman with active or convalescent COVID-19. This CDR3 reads CASSSGQGPYEQYF. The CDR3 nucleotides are TGTGCCAGCAGCTCGGGACAGGGCCCCTACGAGCAGTACTTC.